Presented here are 14 T cell receptor beta chains from one specimen sequenced in a study of T-cell memory formation after mild COVID-19. TCRdb reanalysed the 5' RACE reads using MiXCR and keeps one entry per CDR3 protein. The sample lists 200,000 to 300,000 distinct CDR3 sequences; about a sixth were seen once. Material: PBMCs or a T cell subset sorted from them (not recorded which). The receptors were gathered from a man aged 18 to 29 who had mild COVID-19 (a few samples of this study predate the infection). Cell type and time point are not known.

This clonotype was observed a handful of times. The genes are TRBV12-2 and TRBJ2-3. TRBV12-2 is listed as a pseudogene. The length of the CDR3 is 19 residues. CDR3 region: CASRLALRQAWNITDTQYF. In DNA form, the CDR3 reads TGTGCAAGTCGCTTAGCGCTAAGGCAGGCCTGGAACATCACAGATACGCAGTATTTT.

The chain combines TRBV7-2 with TRBJ1-6, with D uncertain. V lost 0 bases to trimming and J lost 8 bases, with 17 bases between them. This CDR3 comprises 17 residues. Germline V gene data show CDR1 as SGHTA and CDR2 as FQGNSA. In DNA, the CDR3 is TGTGCCAGCAGCTTAGCGTTAGGGAGTATGAGGGATTCACCCCTCCACTTT. Residues: CASSLALGSMRDSPLHF.

The chain carries TRBV10-3 and TRBJ1-5, with 7 bases lining up with TRBD1. V lost 6 bases, J lost 0 bases, and 2 bases stayed unmatched. Germline CDR1 and CDR2: ENHRY and SYGVKD. CDR3 length equals 14 residues. The CDR3 spells CAISGQVSNQPQHF. CDR3 nucleotide sequence: TGTGCCATCAGCGGACAGGTTAGCAATCAGCCCCAGCATTTT.

A remark on this clonotype: This may stem from a read error, because a much larger clone lies one nucleotide away. The genes are TRBV7-9 and TRBJ2-3; tentative D call: TRBD1 (6 bases). The V gene's germline CDR1 is SEHNR and CDR2 FQNEAQ (reference sequence). Trimming removed 5 bases from V and 4 bases from J, with 16 bases in between. The CDR3 is made up of 15 amino acids. CDR3 region: CASSPRNRAADTQYF. In DNA form, the CDR3 reads TGTGCCAGCAGCCCCCGGAACAGGGCGGCAGATACGCAGTATTTT. Full variable domain (outside the CDR3, taken from reference TRBV7-9 and TRBJ2-3): DTGVSQNPRHKITKRGQNVTFRCDPISEHNRLYWYRQTLGQGPEFLTYFQNEAQLEKSRLLSDRFSAERPKGSFSTLEIQRTEQGDSAMYLCASSPRNRAADTQYFGPGTRLTVL.

Only a few counts were recorded for this clonotype. The V and J genes are TRBV6-5 and TRBJ2-7, with unresolved D. Germline V gives CDR1 MNHEY, CDR2 SVGAGI. The V gene lost 0 bases and the J gene lost 7 bases, with 10 bases spanning the gap. The CDR3 loop spans 13 amino acids. CDR3 protein: CASSYSTRGEQYF. CDR3 nucleotides: TGTGCCAGCAGTTACTCGACCCGTGGGGAGCAGTACTTC.

This clonotype appeared a few times. The chain combines TRBV4-3 with TRBJ2-1, with 12 bases identical to TRBD2. J gave up 4 bases and V 0 bases, and 16 bases lay outside the gene matches. Per germline, CDR1 LGHNA and CDR2 YSLEER. The CDR3 runs 21 residues. DNA for the CDR3: TGCGCCAGCAGCCAAGAATCTCTCGGACTAGCGGGGCGACTTAATTACAATGAGCAGTTCTTC. Residues: CASSQESLGLAGRLNYNEQFF.

The rearrangement links TRBV27 to TRBJ1-3; D is possibly TRBD1 (5 bases). The germline V gene has CDR1 MNHEY and CDR2 SMNVEV (reference sequence). V lost 3 bases to trimming and J lost 2 bases, with 5 bases between them. There are 13 residues in the CDR3. The CDR3 protein is CASSFRAGNTIYF. The CDR3 DNA reads as TGTGCCAGCAGTTTCAGGGCTGGAAACACCATATATTTT.

This chain joins TRBV11-2 and TRBJ1-5; TRBD1 is a possible D gene (6 bases). V was trimmed by 5 bases and J by 0 bases, leaving 17 bases between them. This CDR3 region has 17 residues. Germline CDR1 reads SGHAT; CDR2 reads FQNNGV. The CDR3 coding sequence is TGTGCCAGCAGCCCGGGGAGGACAGTCTATAGCAATCAGCCCCAGCATTTT. This gives the protein CASSPGRTVYSNQPQHF.

The table lists this clonotype with a few counts. V gene TRBV7-2 combines with J gene TRBJ2-5; TRBD1 is a possible D gene (5 bases). CDR1 and CDR2 (germline): SGHTA, FQGNSA. The CDR3 consists of 15 residues. V dropped 1 base and J dropped 4 bases, with 13 bases sitting between them. CDR3: CASSLVGQIRETQYF. The CDR3 region has the DNA TGTGCCAGCAGCTTAGTGGGGCAGATCCGAGAGACCCAGTACTTC.

This clonotype was counted between two and nine times. J is TRBJ2-1 and V is TRBV5-1, with TRBD1 as a possible D gene (6 bases). Germline assignment: CDR1 SGHRS and CDR2 YFSETQ. The CDR3 has 14 residues. Trimming stripped 4 bases from V and 5 bases from J, with 13 bases between. The CDR3, as DNA: TGCGCCAGCAGCGTAGGAGGACAGAACAATGAGCAGTTCTTC. Translated: CASSVGGQNNEQFF.

The rearrangement joins TRBV6-5 to TRBJ1-1, with 8 bases matching TRBD1. V trimming: 7 bases; J trimming: 4 bases; junction bases outside the gene matches: 8. Germline V lookup: CDR1 MNHEY, CDR2 SVGAGI. This CDR3 contains 14 residues. CDR3 residues: CASTTGGYATEAFF. In DNA, the CDR3 is TGTGCCAGCACAACAGGGGGGTATGCCACTGAAGCTTTCTTT.

In its sample, this clonotype was seen a few times. The chain has TRBV7-3 and TRBJ2-5; 8 nucleotides agree with TRBD2. CDR1 and CDR2 from the germline V gene are SGHTA and FQGTGA. With V trimmed by 5 bases and J by 2 bases, 10 bases remained unmatched. The CDR3 has 16 residues. The CDR3 protein is CASSPVAGGSQETQYF. CDR3 DNA sequence: TGTGCCAGCAGCCCCGTTGCGGGGGGCTCACAAGAGACCCAGTACTTC.

This clonotype was observed a handful of times. V is TRBV6-5 and J is TRBJ2-5, with D perhaps matching TRBD2 (5 bases). V lost 6 bases and J lost 1, with 15 bases in between. There are 15 residues in the CDR3. Germline-derived CDR1 and CDR2 are MNHEY and SVGAGI. The CDR3 sequence: CASRRTLQPQETQYF. The CDR3 region has the DNA TGTGCCAGCAGACGGACTCTTCAGCCCCAAGAGACCCAGTACTTC.

In DNA, the CDR3 is TGCAGTGCCCGTCGGCGGGGGAACACAGATACGCAGTATTTT. Its protein product is CSARRRGNTDTQYF. The genes are TRBV20-1 and TRBJ2-3; 7 bases match TRBD2. CDR1 DFQATT and CDR2 SNEGSKA come from the germline V gene (reference sequence). V shed 6 bases, J shed 2 bases, and the junction held 8 bases outside the gene matches. The CDR3 has 14 amino acids.